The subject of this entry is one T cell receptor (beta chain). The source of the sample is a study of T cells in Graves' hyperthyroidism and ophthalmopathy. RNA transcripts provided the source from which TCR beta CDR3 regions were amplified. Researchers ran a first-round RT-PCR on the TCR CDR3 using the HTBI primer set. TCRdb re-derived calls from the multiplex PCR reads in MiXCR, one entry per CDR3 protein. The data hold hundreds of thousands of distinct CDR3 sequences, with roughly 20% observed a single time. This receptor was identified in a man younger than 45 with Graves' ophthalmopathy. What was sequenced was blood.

Here the CDR3 reads CASSPERSLAGSSYEQYF. In DNA form, the CDR3 reads TGTGCCAGCAGCCCAGAGCGCTCCCTAGCTGGGAGCTCCTACGAGCAGTACTTC. This chain joins TRBV4-2 and TRBJ2-7, with D possibly matching TRBD2 (5 bases). CDR1 LGHNA and CDR2 YNFKEQ come from the germline V gene. This CDR3 has 18 amino acids. V gave up 4 bases and J gave up 0 bases, with 22 bases separating them.